The clone carrying this T cell receptor (beta chain) was counted at least ten times. The antigen remains undetermined. Each patient went into thyroid surgery without having received any treatment. These data come from a study of metastatic and nonmetastatic thyroid tumors. About the study: Repertoire comparisons spanned blood and tumor or nodule tissue from malignant and benign thyroid patients.

Trimming took off 5 bases at V and 3 bases at J, with 12 bases between the two ends. The CDR3 length is 14 residues. Looked up from germline, CDR1 is MRHNA and CDR2 is SNTAGT. Points from the study as a whole: A significant increase in TCR beta diversity was reportedly seen in malignant thyroid tumors relative to benign nodules, in blood and tumor.

Per the study methods: A classifier for distant metastasis in papillary thyroid cancer was constructed using CDR3 differences observed across clinicopathological groups. TCRdb re-clonotyped the PCR reads through MiXCR. TCRdb's processing, not the authors' own work, is the source of the V and J calls. The repertoire has 23,000 or so clones, roughly a fifth of them found once; the top ten carry 6% to 9.5%. This receptor was taken from a female donor with papillary thyroid cancer or a benign thyroid nodule (not recorded which). Some clones in this sample may be carry-over from other donors' samples. The chain employs TRBV6-4 and TRBJ2-3; TRBD1 or TRBD2 may be the D gene (6 bases each). Specimen: blood. The CDR3 sequence: CASSLEGETDTQYF. CDR3 DNA: TGTGCCAGCAGTCTGGAGGGGGAGACAGATACGCAGTATTTT.